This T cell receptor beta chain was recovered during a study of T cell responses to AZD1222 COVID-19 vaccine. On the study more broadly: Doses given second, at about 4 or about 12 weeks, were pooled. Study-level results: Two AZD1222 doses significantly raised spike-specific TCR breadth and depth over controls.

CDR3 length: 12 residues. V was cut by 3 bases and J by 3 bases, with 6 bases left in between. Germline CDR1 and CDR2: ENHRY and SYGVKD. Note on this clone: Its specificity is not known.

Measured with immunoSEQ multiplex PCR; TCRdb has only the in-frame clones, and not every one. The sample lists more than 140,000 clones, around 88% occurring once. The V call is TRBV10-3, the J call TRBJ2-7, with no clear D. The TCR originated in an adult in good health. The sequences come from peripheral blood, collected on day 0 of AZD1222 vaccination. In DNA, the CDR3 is TGTGCCATCAGTGATAACAGCTACGAGCAGTACTTC. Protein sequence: CAISDNSYEQYF.